This TCR beta chain was retrieved from a study of OX40 agonist ivuxolimab in advanced cancers. Overall study results and limits: Expanded clones tended on average to be more numerous among CD8+ T cells than CD4+. Antigen specificity remained undetermined for the expanded peripheral T cells.

CDR3 length: 14 amino acids. Deletions cut 7 bases from V and 1 base from J, with 14 bases between. The V gene's germline CDR1 is MNHEY and CDR2 SVGAGI. As for this clone: Its antigen is not identified.

Profiling relied on immunoSEQ multiplex PCR, and the TCRdb table lists in-frame clones only, not all of them. In the table there are 55,000 to 80,000 clones, 86% of which are singletons. This material consisted of CD4+ or CD8+ T cells sorted from blood, taken in a trial of the OX40 agonist ivuxolimab. V usage is TRBV6-5 and J usage is TRBJ2-7; the D gene could be TRBD1 or TRBD2 (5 bases each). The TCR sequence derives from an adult with an advanced solid tumor such as melanoma, head and neck, liver or kidney cancer. CDR3 sequence reads: CASTPGPPSYEQYF. The CDR3 bases are TGTGCCAGCACCCCGGGACCCCCTTCCTACGAGCAGTACTTC.